Listed below are T cell receptor beta chains from one sample, sequenced in a study of neurological immune-mediated disorders. TCRdb re-called the 5' RACE reads through MiXCR, storing one row per CDR3 protein. The repertoire holds fewer than 45,000 distinct CDR3 sequences, 2.5% seen once, with roughly 12% in the top ten. Sequenced input: PBMCs. The receptors come from a young man with multiple sclerosis. The conserved cysteine and the conserved F or W are not part of the CDR3 here.

TRBJ2-2 TRBV7-2 ASSYRVGRNTGELF
TRBJ2-3 TRBV7-9 ASSSSGVRDTQY
TRBJ1-1 TRBV20-1 SAVSGEGNTEAF
TRBJ2-1 TRBV24-1 ATSEGGGARNEQF
TRBJ2-7 TRBV5-6 ASSLASQGAGEQY
TRBJ2-1 TRBV6-6 ASSYGTRHYNEQF
TRBJ1-1 TRBV6-4 ASSPGGGGTEAF
TRBJ2-5 TRBV19 ASSSSAGQETQY
TRBJ2-3 TRBV5-1 ASSPGQKLALKDRDTQY
TRBJ2-2 TRBV12-3/TRBV12-4 ASSLEGANTGELF
TRBJ1-1 TRBV5-1 ASSRDSWEAF
TRBJ2-2 TRBV7-8 ASSSFGGELF
TRBJ2-3 TRBV23-1 APPLSDTQY
TRBJ2-7 TRBV27 ASSLTRGSNEQY
TRBJ2-3 TRBV5-1 ASSLPRHANSTDTQY
TRBJ2-1 TRBV12-3/TRBV12-4 ASRPWTGGINEQF
TRBJ2-1 TRBV3-1 ASSQGNEQF
TRBJ1-5 TRBV12-3/TRBV12-4 ASSPGAGGRDNQPQH
TRBJ2-3 TRBV20-1 SATNRGPIGTDTQY
TRBJ1-1 TRBV4-3 ASSQDRMNTEAF
TRBJ1-5 TRBV28 ASTAPGPLTPNSNQPQH
TRBJ1-2 TRBV20-1 SAGREGNYGYT
TRBJ1-2 TRBV27 ASSLGAGAAFIYGYT
TRBJ1-1 TRBV15 ATSRGAGVNTEAF
TRBJ2-7 TRBV13 ASSPTGGLYEQY
TRBJ1-1 TRBV3-1 ASSQDEGMNTEAF
TRBJ1-5 TRBV20-1 SATDLYSNQPQH
TRBJ2-3 TRBV14 ASSSRDSPLDTQY
TRBJ2-1 TRBV12-5 ASDSFPANEQF
TRBJ2-3 TRBV5-1 ASSSNLGTDTQY
TRBJ2-5 TRBV20-1 SGEGQGAETQY
TRBJ2-6 TRBV9 ASSRSSGANVLT
TRBJ2-6 TRBV20-1 SAPIYAGANVLT
TRBJ2-7 TRBV6-5 ATKAGDSSYEQY
TRBJ2-4 TRBV20-1 SARLGGEKNIQY
TRBJ2-7 TRBV12-3/TRBV12-4 ASSLAGAPRSYEQY
TRBJ2-7 TRBV12-3/TRBV12-4 ASSFGGEREQY
TRBJ2-1 TRBV5-1 ASSFGTGVYNEQF
TRBJ2-7 TRBV6-5 ASSYSEWGYEQY
TRBJ2-1 TRBV6-4 ASSERLAGDNEQF